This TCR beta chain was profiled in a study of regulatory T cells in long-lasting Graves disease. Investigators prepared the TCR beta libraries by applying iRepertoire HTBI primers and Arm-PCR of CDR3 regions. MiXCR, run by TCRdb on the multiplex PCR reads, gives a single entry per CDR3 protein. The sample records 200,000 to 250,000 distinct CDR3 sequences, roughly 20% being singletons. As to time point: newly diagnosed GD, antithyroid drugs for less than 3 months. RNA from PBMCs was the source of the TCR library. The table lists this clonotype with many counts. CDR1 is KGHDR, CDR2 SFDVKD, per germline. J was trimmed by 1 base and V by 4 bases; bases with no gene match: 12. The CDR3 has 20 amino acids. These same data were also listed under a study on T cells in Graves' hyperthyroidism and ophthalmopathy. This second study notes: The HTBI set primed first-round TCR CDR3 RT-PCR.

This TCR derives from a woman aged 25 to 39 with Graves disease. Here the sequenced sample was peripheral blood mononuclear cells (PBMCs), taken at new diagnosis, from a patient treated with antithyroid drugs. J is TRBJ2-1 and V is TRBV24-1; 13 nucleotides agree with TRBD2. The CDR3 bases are TGTGCCACCAGTGACTTCGTGACTAGCGGGGGGCCCCCTTCCTACAATGAGCAGTTCTTC. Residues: CATSDFVTSGGPPSYNEQFF.